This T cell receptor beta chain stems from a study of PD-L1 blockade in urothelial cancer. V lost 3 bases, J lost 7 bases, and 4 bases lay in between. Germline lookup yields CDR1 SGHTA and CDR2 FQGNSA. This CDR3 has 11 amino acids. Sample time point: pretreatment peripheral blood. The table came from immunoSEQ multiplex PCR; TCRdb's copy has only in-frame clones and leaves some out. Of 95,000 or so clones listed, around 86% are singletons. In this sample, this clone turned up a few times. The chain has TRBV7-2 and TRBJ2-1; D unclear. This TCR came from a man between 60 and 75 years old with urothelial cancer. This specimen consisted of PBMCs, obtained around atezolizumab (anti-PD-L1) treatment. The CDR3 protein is CASSFQNEQFF. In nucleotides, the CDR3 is TGTGCCAGCAGCTTTCAGAATGAGCAGTTCTTC.